By share, the clone carrying this T cell receptor (beta chain) counts as medium-sized. The antigen is not known. This sample is drawn from a study of T and B cells in COVID-19 patients. General study results and limits: Exclusive to the recovered cohort were some 2,300 TCR clusters, around 30 of them with low generation probability. Patients with COVID-19 reportedly showed strongly skewed T cell receptor beta variable and joining gene usage.

Multiplex PCR with BIOMED2 TRB-A/B primer pools amplified TRB rearrangements. TCRdb itself ran the multiplex PCR reads through MiXCR, one entry per CDR3 protein. The profile shows roughly 2,300 distinct CDR3 sequences, 25% to 30% of them singletons. Blood genomic DNA input for TRB amplification was roughly 230-550 ng. The CDR3 is made up of 14 amino acids. Trimming pared 0 bases from V and 0 bases from J, leaving 7 bases between. Germline V gene lookup returns CDR1 SGHDT and CDR2 YYEEEE. The chain carries TRBV5-6 and TRBJ2-7; D remains ambiguous. The clonotype comes from a human donor with active COVID-19. Sequencing input: blood. CDR3 protein: CASSLGFSSYEQYF. The CDR3 coding sequence is TGTGCCAGCAGCTTGGGGTTCTCCTCCTACGAGCAGTACTTC. The variable domain in full, with the rest retrieved from reference TRBV5-6 and TRBJ2-7, is DAGVTQSPTHLIKTRGQQVTLRCSPKSGHDTVSWYQQALGQGPQFIFQYYEEEERQRGNFPDRFSGHQFPNYSSELNVNALLLGDSALYLCASSLGFSSYEQYFGPGTRLTVT.